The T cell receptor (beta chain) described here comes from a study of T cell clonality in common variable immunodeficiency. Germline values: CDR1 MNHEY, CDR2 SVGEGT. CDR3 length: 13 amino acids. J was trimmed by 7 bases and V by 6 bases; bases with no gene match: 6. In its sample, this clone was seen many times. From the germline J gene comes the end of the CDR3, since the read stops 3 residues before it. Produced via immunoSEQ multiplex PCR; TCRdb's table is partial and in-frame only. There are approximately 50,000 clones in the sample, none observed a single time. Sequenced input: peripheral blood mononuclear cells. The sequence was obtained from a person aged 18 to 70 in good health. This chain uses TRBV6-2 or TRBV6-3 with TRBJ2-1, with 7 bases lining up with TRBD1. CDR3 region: CASSPQGWNEQFF. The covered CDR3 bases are TGTGCCAGCAGCCCACAGGGGTGGAATGAG.